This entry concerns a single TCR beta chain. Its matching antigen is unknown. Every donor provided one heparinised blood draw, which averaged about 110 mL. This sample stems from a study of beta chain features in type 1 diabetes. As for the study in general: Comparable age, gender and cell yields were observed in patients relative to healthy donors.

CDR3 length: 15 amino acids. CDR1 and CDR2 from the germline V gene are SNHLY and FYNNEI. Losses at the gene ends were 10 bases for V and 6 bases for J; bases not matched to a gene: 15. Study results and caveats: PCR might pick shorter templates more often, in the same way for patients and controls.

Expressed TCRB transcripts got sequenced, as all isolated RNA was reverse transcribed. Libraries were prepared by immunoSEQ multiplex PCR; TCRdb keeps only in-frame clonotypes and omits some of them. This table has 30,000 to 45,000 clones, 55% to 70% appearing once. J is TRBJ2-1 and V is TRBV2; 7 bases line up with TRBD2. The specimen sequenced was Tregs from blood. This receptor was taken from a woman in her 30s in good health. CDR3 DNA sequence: TGTGCCACACTAAAGGGCGGGAGAAGGTTCAATGAGCAGTTCTTC. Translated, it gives CATLKGGRRFNEQFF.